This note documents a single T cell receptor (beta chain) sequence. The CDR3 contains 13 residues. Germline CDR1 MNHNY, CDR2 SVGAGI (reference sequence). V was shortened by 7 bases and J by 4 bases, with 11 bases between the two germline ends. This entry belongs to a study of shared clonotypes between healthy human individuals. Sequencing used immunoSEQ multiplex PCR; TCRdb keeps in-frame clones, though not all of them. The sample records roughly 1 million clones, roughly 80% being singletons. The sequence was collected from a man aged 18-30 years in good health. This chain connects TRBV6-6 to TRBJ1-5; no clear D gene. The sequencing input was memory CD4+ T cells sorted from blood. Documented subset: CD45RA-negative fraction. The CDR3 region has the DNA TGTGCCAGCAACGGAGGGAATAATCAGCCCCAGCATTTT. It yields the protein CASNGGNNQPQHF.